The rows below give T cell receptor beta chains drawn from one sample of a study of beta chain features in type 1 diabetes. The method was immunoSEQ multiplex PCR; TCRdb's version includes in-frame clones alone and lacks a portion of them. The sample lists 220,000 or so clones; around 68% were seen once. Material for sequencing was naive CD4+ T cells from blood. These receptors were taken from a man aged 25 to 40 in good health. Both conserved end residues are part of each CDR3. A D gene is named only where the DNA matches it firmly. Clone size appears in some rows only: once, few, many, or a class for an expanded clone.

D,J,V,size,CDR3,DNA
-,TRBJ2-3,TRBV30,few,CAWSVRGDTQYF,TGTGCCTGGAGTGTAAGAGGAGATACGCAGTATTTT
-,TRBJ2-6,TRBV30,-,CAWSIRSSGANVLTF,TGTGCCTGGAGTATCAGGTCCTCTGGGGCCAACGTCCTGACTTTC
TRBD1,TRBJ2-1,TRBV10-3,-,CAISAETGGNEQFF,TGTGCCATCAGTGCCGAGACAGGGGGCAATGAGCAGTTCTTC
-,TRBJ2-1,TRBV7-6,-,CASSHSENNEQFF,TGTGCCAGCAGCCATAGCGAGAACAATGAGCAGTTCTTC
TRBD1,TRBJ1-1,TRBV29-1,-,CSVSRGLVTEAFF,TGCAGCGTTAGCAGGGGGCTCGTAACTGAAGCTTTCTTT
TRBD1,TRBJ2-7,TRBV30,few,CAWAGTAEEQYF,TGTGCCTGGGCTGGGACAGCCGAGGAGCAGTACTTC
-,TRBJ2-6,TRBV30,-,CAWSVGRTSGANVLTF,TGTGCCTGGAGTGTAGGCCGAACCTCTGGGGCCAACGTCCTGACTTTC
-,TRBJ2-7,TRBV30,-,CAWTHGSPREQYF,TGTGCCTGGACCCACGGGAGCCCCCGTGAGCAGTACTTC
-,TRBJ1-4,TRBV30,few,CAWSEANDEKLFF,TGTGCCTGGAGTGAGGCTAATGATGAAAAACTGTTTTTT
-,TRBJ2-3,TRBV15,-,CATSRDSTDTQYF,TGTGCCACCAGCAGAGATAGCACAGATACGCAGTATTTT
TRBD1,TRBJ1-5,TRBV7-9,-,CASSFKGGTEPQHF,TGTGCCAGCAGTTTTAAAGGGGGCACGGAGCCCCAGCATTTT
-,TRBJ2-3,TRBV30,-,CAWNSNTFTDTQYF,TGTGCCTGGAATTCCAACACCTTCACAGATACGCAGTATTTT
TRBD1,TRBJ2-1,TRBV7-7,-,CASSPGQSYNEQFF,TGTGCCAGCAGCCCGGGACAGTCCTACAATGAGCAGTTCTTC
-,TRBJ2-6,TRBV28,-,CASSLERSGANVLTF,TGTGCCAGCAGTTTAGAGCGGAGTGGGGCCAACGTCCTGACTTTC
TRBD1,TRBJ2-7,TRBV5-1,-,CASSPDRAYEQYF,TGCGCCAGCAGCCCGGACAGGGCCTACGAGCAGTACTTC
-,TRBJ2-5,TRBV29-1,-,CSVRNPLAETQYF,TGCAGCGTCAGGAACCCCCTGGCAGAGACCCAGTACTTC
TRBD1,TRBJ1-2,TRBV27,-,CASSSPTGTGNGGYTF,TGTGCCAGCAGTTCCCCAACCGGGACAGGAAATGGAGGCTACACCTTC
-,TRBJ2-6,TRBV10-3,-,CAISESTGSSGANVLTF,TGTGCCATCAGTGAGTCAACAGGCAGCTCTGGGGCCAACGTCCTGACTTTC
TRBD2,TRBJ2-7,TRBV10-3,few,CAISERTSGSYYEQYF,TGTGCCATCAGTGAGAGGACTAGCGGGAGTTATTACGAGCAGTACTTC
-,TRBJ1-5,TRBV15,-,CATSPQGPNNQPQHF,TGTGCCACCAGCCCACAGGGTCCGAACAATCAGCCCCAGCATTTT
-,TRBJ2-7,TRBV28,-,CASSLAGYEQYF,TGTGCCAGCAGTTTAGCAGGATACGAGCAGTACTTC
-,TRBJ2-7,TRBV20-1,-,CSATDYEQYF,TGCAGTGCTACAGACTACGAGCAGTACTTC
-,TRBJ2-3,TRBV29-1,few,CSVSGGGTDTQYF,TGCAGCGTTAGTGGGGGTGGCACAGATACGCAGTATTTT